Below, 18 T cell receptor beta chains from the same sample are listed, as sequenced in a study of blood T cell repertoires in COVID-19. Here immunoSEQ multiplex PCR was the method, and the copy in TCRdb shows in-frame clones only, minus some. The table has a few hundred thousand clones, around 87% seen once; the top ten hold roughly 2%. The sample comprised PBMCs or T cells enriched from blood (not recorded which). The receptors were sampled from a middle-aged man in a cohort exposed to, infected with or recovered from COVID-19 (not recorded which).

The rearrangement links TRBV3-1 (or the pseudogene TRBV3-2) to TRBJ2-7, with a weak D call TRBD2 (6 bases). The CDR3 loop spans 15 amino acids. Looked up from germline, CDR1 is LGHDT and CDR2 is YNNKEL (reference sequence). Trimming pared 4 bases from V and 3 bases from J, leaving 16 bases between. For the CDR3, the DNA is TGTGCCAGCAGCCTAGGGACTGACCCTTACTACGAGCAGTACTTC. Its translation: CASSLGTDPYYEQYF.

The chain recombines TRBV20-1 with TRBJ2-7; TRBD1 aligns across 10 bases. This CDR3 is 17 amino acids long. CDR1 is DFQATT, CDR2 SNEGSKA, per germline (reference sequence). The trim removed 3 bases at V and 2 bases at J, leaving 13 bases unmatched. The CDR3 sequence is CSASRGQGTPAPYEQYF. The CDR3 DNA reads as TGCAGTGCTAGTCGGGGACAGGGGACCCCCGCTCCCTACGAGCAGTACTTC.

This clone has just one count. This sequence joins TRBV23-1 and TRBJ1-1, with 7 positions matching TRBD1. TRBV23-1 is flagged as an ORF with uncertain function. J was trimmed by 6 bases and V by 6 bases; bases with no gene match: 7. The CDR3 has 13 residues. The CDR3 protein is CASRSGQVSEAFF. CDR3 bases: TGCGCCAGCAGATCCGGACAGGTCTCTGAAGCTTTCTTT.

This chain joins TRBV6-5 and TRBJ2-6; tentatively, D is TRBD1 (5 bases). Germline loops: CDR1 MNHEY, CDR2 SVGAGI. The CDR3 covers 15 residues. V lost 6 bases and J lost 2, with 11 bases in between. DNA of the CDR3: TGTGCCAGCAGCAACCCAGGGACTGGGGCCAACGTCCTGACTTTC. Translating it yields CASSNPGTGANVLTF.

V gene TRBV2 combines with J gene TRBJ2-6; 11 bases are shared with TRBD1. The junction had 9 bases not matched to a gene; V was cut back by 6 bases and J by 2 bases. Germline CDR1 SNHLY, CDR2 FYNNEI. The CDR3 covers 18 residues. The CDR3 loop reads CASRETPGQGAGANVLTF. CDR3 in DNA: TGTGCCAGCAGGGAGACTCCGGGACAGGGGGCTGGGGCCAACGTCCTGACTTTC.

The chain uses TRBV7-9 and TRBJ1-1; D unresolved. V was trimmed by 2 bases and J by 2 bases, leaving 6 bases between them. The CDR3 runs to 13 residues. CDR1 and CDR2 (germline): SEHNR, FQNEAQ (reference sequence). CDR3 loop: CASSLIGNTEAFF. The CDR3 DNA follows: TGTGCCAGCAGCTTAATCGGTAACACTGAAGCTTTCTTT.

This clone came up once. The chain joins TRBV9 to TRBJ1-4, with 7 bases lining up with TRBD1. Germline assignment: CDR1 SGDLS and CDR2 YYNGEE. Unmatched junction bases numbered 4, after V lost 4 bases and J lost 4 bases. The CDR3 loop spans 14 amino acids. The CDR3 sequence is CASSPTGHNEKLFF. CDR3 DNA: TGTGCCAGCAGCCCGACAGGGCATAATGAAAAACTGTTTTTT.

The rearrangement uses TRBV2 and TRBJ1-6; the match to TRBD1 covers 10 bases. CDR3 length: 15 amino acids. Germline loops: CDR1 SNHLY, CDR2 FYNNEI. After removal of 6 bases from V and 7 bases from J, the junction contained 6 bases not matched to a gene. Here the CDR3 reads CASSSEDRGNSPLHF. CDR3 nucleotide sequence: TGTGCCAGCAGCTCCGAGGACAGGGGGAATTCACCCCTCCACTTT.

CDR3 sequence reads: CASSLWSGVDTEAFF. CDR3 DNA: TGTGCCAGCAGTTTGTGGTCAGGGGTCGATACTGAAGCTTTCTTT. The J gene is TRBJ1-1, the V gene TRBV27; D might be TRBD1 (6 bases). V lost 3 bases and J lost 5, with 16 bases in between. CDR1 and CDR2 from the germline V gene are MNHEY and SMNVEV (reference sequence). The CDR3 loop spans 15 amino acids.

The DNA of the CDR3 is TGTGCCAGCAGCTTGTTCTCGGGAGAGGGCACTGAAGCTTTCTTT. Translating gives CASSLFSGEGTEAFF. The chain joins TRBV5-5 to TRBJ1-1, with D unresolved. Germline V gene data show CDR1 as SGHKS and CDR2 as YYEKEE (reference sequence). Trimming removed 1 base at V and 4 bases at J, with 14 bases between. The CDR3 extends over 15 amino acids. Full variable domain (rest looked up from reference TRBV5-5 and TRBJ1-1): DAGVTQSPTHLIKTRGQQVTLRCSPISGHKSVSWYQQVLGQGPQFIFQYYEKEERGRGNFPDRFSARQFPNYSSELNVNALLLGDSALYLCASSLFSGEGTEAFFGQGTRLTVV.

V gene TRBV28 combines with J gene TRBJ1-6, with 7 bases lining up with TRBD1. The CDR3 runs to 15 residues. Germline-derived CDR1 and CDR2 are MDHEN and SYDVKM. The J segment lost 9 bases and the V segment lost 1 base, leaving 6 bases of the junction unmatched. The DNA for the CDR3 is TGTGCCAGCAGTTTATCGAGACAGGGTTCTTCACCCCTCCACTTT. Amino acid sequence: CASSLSRQGSSPLHF.

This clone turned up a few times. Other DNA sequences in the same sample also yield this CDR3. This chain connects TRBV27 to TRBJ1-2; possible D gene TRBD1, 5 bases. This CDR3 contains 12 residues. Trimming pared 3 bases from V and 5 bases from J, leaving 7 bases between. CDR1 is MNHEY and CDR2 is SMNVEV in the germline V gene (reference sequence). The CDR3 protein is CASSLQGYGYTF. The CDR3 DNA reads TGTGCCAGCAGTTTGCAGGGTTATGGCTACACCTTC.

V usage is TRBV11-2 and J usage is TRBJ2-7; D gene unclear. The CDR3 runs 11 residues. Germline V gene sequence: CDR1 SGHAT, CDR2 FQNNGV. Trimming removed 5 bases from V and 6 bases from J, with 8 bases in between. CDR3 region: CASSRVGEQYF. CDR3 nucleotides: TGTGCCAGCAGCCGGGTCGGCGAGCAGTACTTC. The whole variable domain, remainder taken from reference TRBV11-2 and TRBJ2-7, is EAGVAQSPRYKIIEKRQSVAFWCNPISGHATLYWYQQILGQGPKLLIQFQNNGVVDDSQLPKDRFSAERLKGVDSTLKIQPAKLEDSAVYLCASSRVGEQYFGPGTRLTVT.

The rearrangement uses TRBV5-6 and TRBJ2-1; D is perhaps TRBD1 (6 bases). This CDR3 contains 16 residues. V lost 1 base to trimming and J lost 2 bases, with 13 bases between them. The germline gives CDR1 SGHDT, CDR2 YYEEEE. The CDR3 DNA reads TGTGCCAGCAGCTTGTTTACAGGGAGCACCTACAATGAGCAGTTCTTC. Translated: CASSLFTGSTYNEQFF.

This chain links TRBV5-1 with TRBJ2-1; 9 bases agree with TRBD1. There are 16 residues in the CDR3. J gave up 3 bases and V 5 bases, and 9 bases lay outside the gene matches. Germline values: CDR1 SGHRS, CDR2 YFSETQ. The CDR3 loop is CASSFRTGGIYNEQFF. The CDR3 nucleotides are TGCGCCAGCAGTTTCCGAACAGGGGGCATCTACAATGAGCAGTTCTTC.

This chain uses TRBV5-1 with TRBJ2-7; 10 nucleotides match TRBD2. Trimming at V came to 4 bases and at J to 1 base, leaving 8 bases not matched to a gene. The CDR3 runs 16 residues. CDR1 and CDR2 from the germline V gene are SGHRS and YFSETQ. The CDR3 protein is CASSGGLADSSYEQYF. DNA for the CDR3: TGCGCCAGCAGCGGAGGACTAGCGGATTCTTCCTACGAGCAGTACTTC.

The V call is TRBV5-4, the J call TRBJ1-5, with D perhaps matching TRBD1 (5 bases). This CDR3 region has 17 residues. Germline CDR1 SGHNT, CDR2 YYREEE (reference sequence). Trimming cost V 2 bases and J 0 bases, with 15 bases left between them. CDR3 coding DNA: TGTGCCAGCAGCTTAGGACCGGGACTCTATAGCAATCAGCCCCAGCATTTT. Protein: CASSLGPGLYSNQPQHF.

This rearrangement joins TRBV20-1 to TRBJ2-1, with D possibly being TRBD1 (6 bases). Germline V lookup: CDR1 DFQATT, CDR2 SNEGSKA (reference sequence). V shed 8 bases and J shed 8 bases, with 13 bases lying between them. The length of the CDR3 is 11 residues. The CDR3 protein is CSLQGLDEQFF. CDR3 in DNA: TGCAGTTTACAGGGTCTCGATGAGCAGTTCTTC.